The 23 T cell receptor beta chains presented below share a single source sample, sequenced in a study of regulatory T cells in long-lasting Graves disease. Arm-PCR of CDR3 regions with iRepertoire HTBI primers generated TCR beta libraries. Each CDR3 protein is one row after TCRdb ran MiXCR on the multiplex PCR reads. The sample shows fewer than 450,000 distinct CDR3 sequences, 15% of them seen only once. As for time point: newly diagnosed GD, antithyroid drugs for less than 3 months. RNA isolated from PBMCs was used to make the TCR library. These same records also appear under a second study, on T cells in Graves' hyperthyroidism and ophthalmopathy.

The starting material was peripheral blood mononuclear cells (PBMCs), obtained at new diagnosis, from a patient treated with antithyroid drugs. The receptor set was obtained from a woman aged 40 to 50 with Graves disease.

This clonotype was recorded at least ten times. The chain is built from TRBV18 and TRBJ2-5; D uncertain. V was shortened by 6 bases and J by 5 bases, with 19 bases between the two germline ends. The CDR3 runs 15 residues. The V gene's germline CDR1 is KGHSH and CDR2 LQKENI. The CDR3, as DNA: TGTGCCAGCTCTCCCCCGACGTACGGCGCGGAGACCCAGTACTTC. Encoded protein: CASSPPTYGAETQYF.

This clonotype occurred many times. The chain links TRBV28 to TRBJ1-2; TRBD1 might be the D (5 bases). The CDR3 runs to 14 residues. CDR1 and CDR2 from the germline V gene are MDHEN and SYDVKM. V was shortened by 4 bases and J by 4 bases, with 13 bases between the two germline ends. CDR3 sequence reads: CASSYWGAGYGYTF. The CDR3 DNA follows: TGTGCCAGCAGTTATTGGGGCGCGGGCTATGGCTACACCTTC.

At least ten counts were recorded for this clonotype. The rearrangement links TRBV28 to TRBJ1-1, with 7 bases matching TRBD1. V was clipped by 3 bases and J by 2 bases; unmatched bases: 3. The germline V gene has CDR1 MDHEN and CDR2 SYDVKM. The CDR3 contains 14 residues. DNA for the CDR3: TGTGCCAGCAGTTTGTCAGGGGGAAACACTGAAGCTTTCTTT. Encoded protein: CASSLSGGNTEAFF.

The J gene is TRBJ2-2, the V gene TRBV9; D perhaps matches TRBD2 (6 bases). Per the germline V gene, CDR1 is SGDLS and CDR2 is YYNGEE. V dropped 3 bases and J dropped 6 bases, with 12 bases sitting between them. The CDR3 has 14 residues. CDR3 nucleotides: TGTGCCAGCAGCGAGGAGGGCCGCCCCGGGGAGCTGTTTTTT. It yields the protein CASSEEGRPGELFF. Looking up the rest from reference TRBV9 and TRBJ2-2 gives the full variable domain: DSGVTQTPKHLITATGQRVTLRCSPRSGDLSVYWYQQSLDQGLQFLIQYYNGEERAKGNILERFSAQQFPDLHSELNLSSLELGDSALYFCASSEEGRPGELFFGEGSRLTVL.

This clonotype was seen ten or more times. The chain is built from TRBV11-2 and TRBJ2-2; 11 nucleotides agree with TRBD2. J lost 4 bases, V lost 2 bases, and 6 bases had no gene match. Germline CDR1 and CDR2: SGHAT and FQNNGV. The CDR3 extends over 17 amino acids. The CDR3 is CASSLTSGGLGTGELFF. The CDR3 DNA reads TGTGCCAGCAGCTTAACTAGCGGGGGCCTAGGCACCGGGGAGCTGTTTTTT.

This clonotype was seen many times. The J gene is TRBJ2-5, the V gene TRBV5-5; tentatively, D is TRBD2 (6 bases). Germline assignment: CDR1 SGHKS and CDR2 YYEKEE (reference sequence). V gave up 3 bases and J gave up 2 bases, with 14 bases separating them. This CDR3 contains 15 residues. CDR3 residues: CASSSGKGLQETQYF. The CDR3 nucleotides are TGTGCCAGCAGCTCGGGGAAGGGACTGCAAGAGACCCAGTACTTC.

The CDR3 DNA reads as TGTGCCAGCAGCCAGAGGGACAGGTACACCGGGGAGCTGTTTTTT. This codes for CASSQRDRYTGELFF. The chain has TRBV14 and TRBJ2-2; 8 bases are shared with TRBD1. The germline V gene has CDR1 SGHDN and CDR2 FVKESK. J lost 3 bases, V lost 3 bases, and 3 bases had no gene match. This CDR3 is built from 15 residues.

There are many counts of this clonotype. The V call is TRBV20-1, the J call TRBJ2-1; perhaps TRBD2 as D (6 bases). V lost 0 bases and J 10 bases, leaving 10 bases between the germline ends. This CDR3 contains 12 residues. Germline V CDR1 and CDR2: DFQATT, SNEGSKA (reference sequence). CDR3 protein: CSARDETREQFF. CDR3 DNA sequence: TGCAGTGCTAGAGATGAGACTAGAGAGCAGTTCTTC.

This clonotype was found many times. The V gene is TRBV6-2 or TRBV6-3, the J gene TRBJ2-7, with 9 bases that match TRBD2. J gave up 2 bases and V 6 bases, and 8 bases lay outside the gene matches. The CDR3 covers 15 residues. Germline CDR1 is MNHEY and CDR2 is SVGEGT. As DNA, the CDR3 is TGTGCCAGCAGCCCCTCCGGACTAGCGCCCTACGAGCAGTACTTC. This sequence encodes CASSPSGLAPYEQYF.

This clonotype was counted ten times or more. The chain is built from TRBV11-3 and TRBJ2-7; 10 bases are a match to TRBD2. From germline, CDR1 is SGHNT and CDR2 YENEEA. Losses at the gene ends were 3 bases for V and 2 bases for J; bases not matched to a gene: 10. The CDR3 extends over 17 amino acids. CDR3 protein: CASSFAPGLAFPYEQYF. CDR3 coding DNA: TGTGCCAGCAGCTTCGCCCCGGGACTAGCGTTCCCCTACGAGCAGTACTTC. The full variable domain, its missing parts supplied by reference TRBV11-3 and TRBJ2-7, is EAGVVQSPRYKIIEKKQPVAFWCNPISGHNTLYWYLQNLGQGPELLIRYENEEAVDDSQLPKDRFSAERLKGVDSTLKIQPAELGDSAVYLCASSFAPGLAFPYEQYFGPGTRLTVT.

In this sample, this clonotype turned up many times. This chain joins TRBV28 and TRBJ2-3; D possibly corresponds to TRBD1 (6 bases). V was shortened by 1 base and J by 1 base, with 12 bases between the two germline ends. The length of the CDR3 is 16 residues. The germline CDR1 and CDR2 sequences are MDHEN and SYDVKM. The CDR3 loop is CASSLSRRGGTDTQYF. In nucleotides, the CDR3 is TGTGCCAGCAGTTTATCCCGCAGGGGAGGCACAGATACGCAGTATTTT.

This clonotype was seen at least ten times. Here the CDR3 DNA reads TGTGCCACCAGTTGGACGACTAGCGGAATCTACGAGCAGTACTTC. Protein sequence: CATSWTTSGIYEQYF. The chain carries TRBV15 and TRBJ2-7, with TRBD2 matching over 9 bases. The CDR3 totals 15 residues. The V segment lost 6 bases and the J segment 3 bases; nucleotides outside the gene matches: 9. The germline CDR1 and CDR2 sequences are LNHNV and YYDKDF (reference sequence). Drawing the rest from reference TRBV15 and TRBJ2-7, the complete variable domain is DAMVIQNPRYQVTQFGKPVTLSCSQTLNHNVMYWYQQKSSQAPKLLFHYYDKDFNNEADTPDNFQSRRPNTSFCFLDIRSPGLGDTAMYLCATSWTTSGIYEQYFGPGTRLTVT.

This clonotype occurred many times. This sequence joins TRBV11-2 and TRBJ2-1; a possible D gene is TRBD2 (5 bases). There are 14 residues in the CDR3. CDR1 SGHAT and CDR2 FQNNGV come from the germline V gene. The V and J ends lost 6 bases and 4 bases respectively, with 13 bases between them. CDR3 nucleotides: TGTGCCAGCAGGGGAATGGGAGTATACAATGAGCAGTTCTTC. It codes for CASRGMGVYNEQFF.

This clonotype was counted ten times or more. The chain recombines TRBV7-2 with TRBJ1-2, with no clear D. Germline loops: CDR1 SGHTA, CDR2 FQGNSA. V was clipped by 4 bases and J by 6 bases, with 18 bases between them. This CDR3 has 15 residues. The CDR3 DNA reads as TGTGCCAGCAGCTCCCCTTGGGAGCCCGTCCATGGCTACACCTTC. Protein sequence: CASSSPWEPVHGYTF.

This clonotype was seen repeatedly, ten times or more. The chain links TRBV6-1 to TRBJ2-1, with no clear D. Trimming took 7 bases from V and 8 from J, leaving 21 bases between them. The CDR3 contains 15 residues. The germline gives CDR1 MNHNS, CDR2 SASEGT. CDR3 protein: CASTYRATPGDEQFF. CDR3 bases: TGTGCCAGCACCTACCGGGCTACCCCTGGGGATGAGCAGTTCTTC.

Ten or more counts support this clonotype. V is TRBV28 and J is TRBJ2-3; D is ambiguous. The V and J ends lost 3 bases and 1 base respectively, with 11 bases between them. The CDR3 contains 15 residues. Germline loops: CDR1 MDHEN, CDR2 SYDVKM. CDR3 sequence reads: CASSFYGEGTDTQYF. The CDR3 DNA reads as TGTGCCAGCAGTTTTTATGGAGAGGGCACAGATACGCAGTATTTT. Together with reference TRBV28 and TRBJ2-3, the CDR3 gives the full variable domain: DVKVTQSSRYLVKRTGEKVFLECVQDMDHENMFWYRQDPGLGLRLIYFSYDVKMKEKGDIPEGYSVSREKKERFSLILESASTNQTSMYLCASSFYGEGTDTQYFGPGTRLTVL.

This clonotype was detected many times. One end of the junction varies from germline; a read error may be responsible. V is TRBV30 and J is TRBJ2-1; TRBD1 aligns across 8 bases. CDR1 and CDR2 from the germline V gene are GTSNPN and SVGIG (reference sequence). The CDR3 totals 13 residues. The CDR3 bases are TGTGCCTGGAGTGTCGATGGACAGGGCCCACCCAGCTTC. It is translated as CAWSVDGQGPPSF. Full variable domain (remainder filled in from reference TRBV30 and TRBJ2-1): SQTIHQWPATLVQPVGSPLSLECTVEGTSNPNLYWYRQAAGRGLQLLFYSVGIGQISSEVPQNLSASRPQDRQFILSSKKLLLSDSGFYLCAWSVDGQGPPSFGPGTRLTVL.

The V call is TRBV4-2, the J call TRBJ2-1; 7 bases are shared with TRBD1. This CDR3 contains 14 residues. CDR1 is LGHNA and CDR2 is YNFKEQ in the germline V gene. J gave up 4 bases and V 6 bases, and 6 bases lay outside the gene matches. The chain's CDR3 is CASRVPGGYNEQFF. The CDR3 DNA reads TGTGCCAGCAGAGTTCCAGGGGGTTACAATGAGCAGTTCTTC.

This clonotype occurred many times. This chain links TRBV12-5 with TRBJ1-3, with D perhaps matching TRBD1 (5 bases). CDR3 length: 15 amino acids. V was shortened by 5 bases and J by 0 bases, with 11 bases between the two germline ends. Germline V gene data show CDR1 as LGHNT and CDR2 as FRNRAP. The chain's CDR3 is CASGHQTGSGNTIYF. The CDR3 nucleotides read TGTGCTAGTGGTCATCAAACAGGCTCTGGAAACACCATATATTTT.

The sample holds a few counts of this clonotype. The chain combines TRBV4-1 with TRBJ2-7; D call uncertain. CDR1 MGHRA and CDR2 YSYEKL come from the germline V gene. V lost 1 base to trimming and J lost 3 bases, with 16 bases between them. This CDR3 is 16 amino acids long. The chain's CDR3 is CASSQVGGLGFYEQYF. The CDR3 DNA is TGCGCCAGCAGCCAAGTAGGCGGTTTGGGATTCTACGAGCAGTACTTC.

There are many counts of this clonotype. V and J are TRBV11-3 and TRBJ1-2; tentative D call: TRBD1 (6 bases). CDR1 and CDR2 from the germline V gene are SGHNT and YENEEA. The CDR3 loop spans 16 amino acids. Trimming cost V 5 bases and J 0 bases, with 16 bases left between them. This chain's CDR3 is CASSPGESLSNYGYTF. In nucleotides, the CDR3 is TGTGCCAGCAGCCCAGGGGAGTCCCTTTCTAACTATGGCTACACCTTC.

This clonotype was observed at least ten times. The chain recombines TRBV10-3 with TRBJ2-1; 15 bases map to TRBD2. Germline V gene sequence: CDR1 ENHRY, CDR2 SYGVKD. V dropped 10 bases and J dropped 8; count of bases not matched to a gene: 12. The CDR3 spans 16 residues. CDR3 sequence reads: CATLDTGLAGGYEQFF. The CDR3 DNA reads TGTGCCACATTGGATACGGGACTAGCGGGAGGCTATGAGCAGTTCTTC.

The CDR3, as DNA: TGTGCCAGCCCTGAGGGTGGCACAGATACGCAGTATTTT. Translation gives CASPEGGTDTQYF. The V and J genes are TRBV28 and TRBJ2-3, with a weak D call TRBD2 (5 bases). Trimming cost V 8 bases and J 1 base, with 10 bases left between them. The CDR3 extends over 13 amino acids. Germline V CDR1 and CDR2: MDHEN, SYDVKM.